These 21 T cell receptor beta chains were sequenced from one sample in a study of blood T cells in healthy people across ages. A J-beta primer mix and a sample-barcoded 5' primer were used in a second PCR of roughly 6 to 12 cycles. TCRdb reprocessed the 5' RACE reads via MiXCR and lists one record per CDR3 protein. Of 1.5 million to 2 million distinct CDR3 sequences listed, roughly 32% were seen once; the top ten hold roughly 12%. The sample comprised blood. Receptor source: a woman aged 25 to 39 in good health.

This sequence joins TRBV6-6 and TRBJ2-5; 7 nucleotides line up with TRBD2. V shed 3 bases and J 2 bases; nucleotides not matched to a gene: 9. Germline CDR1 MNHNY, CDR2 SVGAGI (reference sequence). The CDR3 contains 16 residues. DNA of the CDR3: TGTGCCAGCAGTTATACCCACCAGCGGGGACAAGAGACCCAGTACTTC. This sequence encodes CASSYTHQRGQETQYF.

This clonotype was seen a handful of times. The chain recombines TRBV10-3 with TRBJ2-1; D gene unclear. CDR1 ENHRY and CDR2 SYGVKD come from the germline V gene. The CDR3 extends over 14 amino acids. V was cut by 2 bases and J by 6 bases, with 11 bases left in between. CDR3 region: CAISERAASNEQFF. CDR3 DNA sequence: TGTGCCATCAGTGAGAGGGCAGCGTCCAATGAGCAGTTCTTC.

The chain employs TRBV7-6 and TRBJ2-7; 9 bases align to TRBD1. Germline CDR1 is SGHVS and CDR2 is FNYEAQ. V was clipped by 5 bases and J by 4 bases; unmatched bases: 12. There are 16 residues in the CDR3. The CDR3 loop reads CASSGGPGQGLYEQYF. CDR3 coding DNA: TGTGCCAGCAGCGGCGGTCCGGGACAGGGACTGTACGAGCAGTACTTC. Full variable domain (outside the CDR3, taken from reference TRBV7-6 and TRBJ2-7): GAGVSQSPRYKVTKRGQDVALRCDPISGHVSLYWYRQALGQGPEFLTYFNYEAQQDKSGLPNDRFSAERPEGSISTLTIQRTEQRDSAMYRCASSGGPGQGLYEQYFGPGTRLTVT.

There are a few counts of this clonotype. The chain joins TRBV6-5 to TRBJ2-1; TRBD2 aligns across 9 bases. Germline CDR1 reads MNHEY; CDR2 reads SVGAGI. V dropped 2 bases and J dropped 7; count of bases not matched to a gene: 6. This CDR3 has 15 amino acids. CDR3 sequence: CASSYPLAGINEQFF. The CDR3 DNA sequence: TGTGCCAGCAGTTACCCCCTAGCGGGAATAAATGAGCAGTTCTTC.

This clonotype was seen repeatedly, ten times or more. The chain joins TRBV29-1 to TRBJ2-1; 11 positions match TRBD2. The CDR3 is 16 residues long. The J segment lost 9 bases and the V segment lost 3 bases, leaving 13 bases of the junction unmatched. Germline CDR1 SQVTM, CDR2 ANQGSEA. The CDR3 DNA reads as TGCAGCGTTGAGGGGACTAGCGGAGGCCGGGCGCTTGAGCAGTTCTTC. Amino acid sequence: CSVEGTSGGRALEQFF.

The chain uses TRBV11-2 and TRBJ2-3; 8 bases are shared with TRBD1. The J segment lost 2 bases and the V segment lost 5 bases, leaving 6 bases of the junction unmatched. There are 15 residues in the CDR3. Per germline, CDR1 SGHAT and CDR2 FQNNGV. This CDR3 is CASSQGAGYTDTQYF. As DNA, the CDR3 is TGTGCCAGCAGCCAGGGGGCGGGATACACAGATACGCAGTATTTT.

This clonotype was seen a few times. V is TRBV29-1 and J is TRBJ2-1; no reliable D call. V shed 5 bases and J shed 5 bases, with 16 bases lying between them. The CDR3 consists of 14 residues. Germline V gives CDR1 SQVTM, CDR2 ANQGSEA. The CDR3 nucleotides read TGCAGCGTTCTGTGGGCTCACCAAAACAATGAGCAGTTCTTC. Encoded protein: CSVLWAHQNNEQFF.

In the case of this clonotype: Mismatch with germline at one junction end may stem from a read error. The chain employs TRBV5-6 and TRBJ2-1; 8 nucleotides line up with TRBD1. Looked up from germline, CDR1 is SGHDT and CDR2 is YYEEEE. The CDR3 consists of 16 residues. The CDR3 DNA reads as TGTGCCAGCAGCTGGGGGGTTGGACAGGGAGGCAATGGGCAGTTCTTC. Its protein product is CASSWGVGQGGNGQFF. The full variable domain, rest sourced from reference TRBV5-6 and TRBJ2-1, is DAGVTQSPTHLIKTRGQQVTLRCSPKSGHDTVSWYQQALGQGPQFIFQYYEEEERQRGNFPDRFSGHQFPNYSSELNVNALLLGDSALYLCASSWGVGQGGNGQFFGPGTRLTVL.

This clonotype has only a few counts. The rearrangement links TRBV20-1 to TRBJ2-1; TRBD2 matches 8 bases. The junction had 5 bases not matched to a gene; V was cut back by 6 bases and J by 1 base. The CDR3 has 14 residues. Germline V lookup: CDR1 DFQATT, CDR2 SNEGSKA (reference sequence). CDR3 nucleotides: TGCAGTGCCACAGCTAGCGGGTCCTACAATGAGCAGTTCTTC. Translation: CSATASGSYNEQFF.

This clonotype was found a few times. The chain is built from TRBV20-1 and TRBJ2-2; tentatively, D is TRBD2 (5 bases). The CDR3 loop spans 14 amino acids. In germline, CDR1 is DFQATT, CDR2 SNEGSKA (reference sequence). V lost 5 bases and J lost 6, with 16 bases in between. The CDR3: CSAGQSAGPGELFF. The CDR3 DNA reads TGCAGTGCTGGCCAGAGCGCGGGCCCCGGGGAGCTGTTTTTT.

The sample holds a few counts of this clonotype. The rearrangement joins TRBV5-1 to TRBJ2-3; no clear D. The CDR3 is 15 amino acids. Germline CDR1 and CDR2: SGHRS and YFSETQ. V was cut by 7 bases and J by 2 bases, with 17 bases left in between. The CDR3 spells CASADLSDITDTQYF. In DNA, the CDR3 is TGCGCCAGCGCTGACCTCTCCGACATCACAGATACGCAGTATTTT.

The chain has TRBV29-1 and TRBJ2-7, with D possibly matching TRBD1 (6 bases). Trimming took 3 bases from V and 12 from J, leaving 15 bases between them. Germline values: CDR1 SQVTM, CDR2 ANQGSEA. There are 11 residues in the CDR3. The CDR3 spells CSVEMGADPYF. As DNA, the CDR3 is TGCAGCGTTGAGATGGGGGCCGATCCGTACTTC.

This clonotype was detected only a few times. CDR3 DNA: TGTGCCAGCTCATCCGCAGCGGGAGTTGGTGGGGCAGATACGCAGTATTTT. Its translation is CASSSAAGVGGADTQYF. The chain carries TRBV18 and TRBJ2-3; 8 bases fit TRBD2. V lost 5 bases, J lost 4 bases, and 14 bases stayed unmatched. This CDR3 comprises 17 residues. Germline V gives CDR1 KGHSH, CDR2 LQKENI.

There are a few counts of this clonotype. This chain links TRBV28 with TRBJ2-7, with 10 bases fitting TRBD1. The junction had 14 bases not matched to a gene; V was cut back by 6 bases and J by 3 bases. Germline CDR1 reads MDHEN; CDR2 reads SYDVKM. This CDR3 is built from 17 residues. The CDR3 coding sequence is TGTGCCAGCAGCTCTTTCTCGGACAGGGGGGGGATCTACGAGCAGTACTTC. Amino acids: CASSSFSDRGGIYEQYF.

The CDR3 spells CASRGGVGYTF. CDR3 coding DNA: TGCGCCAGCAGAGGAGGGGTCGGCTACACCTTC. The chain is built from TRBV4-1 and TRBJ1-2; the D gene is possibly TRBD1 (5 bases). Germline V gene lookup returns CDR1 MGHRA and CDR2 YSYEKL. Between the trimmed V and J ends, which lost 6 bases and 8 bases, there was a span of 10 bases. This CDR3 is 11 amino acids long.

For this clonotype: A clone one base away is much larger, so this may be a read error. The chain links TRBV12-3 or TRBV12-4 to TRBJ2-1; D not certain. Trimming removed 6 bases at V and 9 bases at J, with 9 bases between. The CDR3 has 11 amino acids. CDR3 protein: CASRPGSEQFF. As DNA, the CDR3 is TGTGCCAGCAGGCCCGGAAGTGAGCAGTTCTTC.

CDR3 in amino acids: CASSLDHANTGELFF. DNA for the CDR3: TGTGCCAGCAGCTTAGATCACGCGAACACCGGGGAGCTGTTTTTT. The chain carries TRBV7-2 and TRBJ2-2; D gene uncertain. Trimming cost V 1 base and J 0 bases, with 6 bases left between them. Germline lookup yields CDR1 SGHTA and CDR2 FQGNSA. This CDR3 contains 15 residues.

This clonotype was picked up a small number of times. The rearrangement uses TRBV7-3 and TRBJ2-1; D gene ambiguous. Per the germline V gene, CDR1 is SGHTA and CDR2 is FQGTGA. The CDR3 consists of 13 residues. V lost 5 bases and J lost 6, with 11 bases in between. The CDR3 spells CASSPNTGNEQFF. CDR3 bases: TGTGCCAGCAGCCCAAATACCGGCAATGAGCAGTTCTTC.

This chain joins TRBV30 and TRBJ2-1, with 9 bases aligning to TRBD2. Germline V CDR1 and CDR2: GTSNPN, SVGIG (reference sequence). The ends lost 5 bases at V and 4 bases at J; junction bases unmatched: 6. CDR3 size: 14 residues. The CDR3 sequence: CAWDLAGLYNEQFF. The CDR3 nucleotides are TGTGCCTGGGACCTAGCGGGACTTTACAATGAGCAGTTCTTC.

This clonotype was recorded a few times. The chain has TRBV7-3 and TRBJ2-5; tentative D call: TRBD1 (5 bases). This CDR3 contains 14 residues. Germline V gene data show CDR1 as SGHTA and CDR2 as FQGTGA. V was shortened by 5 bases and J by 9 bases, with 19 bases between the two germline ends. The CDR3 spells CASSTTGSSGPQYF. In nucleotides, the CDR3 is TGTGCCAGCAGCACTACAGGTTCCTCAGGCCCCCAGTACTTC.

As to this clonotype: A much larger clonotype is one base distant, so this may be a read error. This sequence joins TRBV29-1 and TRBJ2-1, with a tentative D call TRBD2 (5 bases). The CDR3 loop spans 12 amino acids. The V gene's germline CDR1 is SQVTM and CDR2 ANQGSEA. The DNA for the CDR3 is TGCAGCGTTGAGAGCGGATACAATGAGCGGTTCTTC. Encoded protein: CSVESGYNERFF.